This T cell receptor beta chain was sequenced for a study of blood T cells in healthy people across ages. Next came a second PCR, run for roughly 6 to 11 cycles, which used a sample-barcoded 5' primer along with a J-beta primer mix. TCRdb itself ran the 5' RACE reads through MiXCR, one entry per CDR3 protein. The sample includes about 290,000 distinct CDR3 sequences, roughly a quarter of them seen just once. The sequence derives from a woman aged 70 to 79 in good health. The sequencing input was blood.

The CDR3 nucleotides read TGTGCCAGCACCCAGGGGGCGCATGTAGGCTACACCTTC. Protein sequence: CASTQGAHVGYTF. The V gene is TRBV28, the J gene TRBJ1-2, with 8 bases matching TRBD1. Per germline, CDR1 MDHEN and CDR2 SYDVKM. After removal of 7 bases from V and 8 bases from J, the junction contained 9 bases not matched to a gene. This CDR3 is 13 amino acids long.